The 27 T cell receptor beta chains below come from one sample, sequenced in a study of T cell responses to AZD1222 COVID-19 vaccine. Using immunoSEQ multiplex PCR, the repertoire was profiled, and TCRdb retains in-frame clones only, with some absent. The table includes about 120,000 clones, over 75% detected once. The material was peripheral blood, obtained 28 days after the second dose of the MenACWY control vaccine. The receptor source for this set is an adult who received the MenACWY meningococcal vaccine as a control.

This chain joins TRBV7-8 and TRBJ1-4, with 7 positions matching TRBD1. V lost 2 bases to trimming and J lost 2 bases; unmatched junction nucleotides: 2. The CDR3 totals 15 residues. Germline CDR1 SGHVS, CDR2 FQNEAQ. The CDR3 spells CASSLRGPTNEKLFF. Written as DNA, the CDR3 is TGTGCCAGCAGCTTAAGGGGGCCTACTAATGAAAAACTGTTTTTT.

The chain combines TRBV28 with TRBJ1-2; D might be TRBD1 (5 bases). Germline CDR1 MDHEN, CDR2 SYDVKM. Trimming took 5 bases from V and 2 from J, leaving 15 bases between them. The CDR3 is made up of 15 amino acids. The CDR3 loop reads CASSAPSDTNYGYTF. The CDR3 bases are TGTGCCAGCAGTGCCCCTTCGGACACCAACTATGGCTACACCTTC.

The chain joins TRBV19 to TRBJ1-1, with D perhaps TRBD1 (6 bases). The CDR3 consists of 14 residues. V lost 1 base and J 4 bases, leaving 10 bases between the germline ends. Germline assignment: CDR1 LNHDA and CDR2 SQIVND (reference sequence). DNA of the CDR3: TGTGCCAGTAGTATAGGCGGGGGCCCCACTGAAGCTTTCTTT. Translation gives CASSIGGGPTEAFF.

This chain's CDR3 is CASSLVSGAKTGELFF. In DNA, the CDR3 is TGCGCCAGCAGCTTGGTCTCAGGGGCTAAGACCGGGGAGCTGTTTTTT. V and J are TRBV5-1 and TRBJ2-2; TRBD1 might be the D (6 bases). Trimming stripped 0 bases from V and 5 bases from J, with 14 bases between. Germline CDR1 reads SGHRS; CDR2 reads YFSETQ. This CDR3 contains 16 residues. Together with reference TRBV5-1 and TRBJ2-2, the CDR3 gives the full variable domain: KAGVTQTPRYLIKTRGQQVTLSCSPISGHRSVSWYQQTPGQGLQFLFEYFSETQRNKGNFPGRFSGRQFSNSRSEMNVSTLELGDSALYLCASSLVSGAKTGELFFGEGSRLTVL.

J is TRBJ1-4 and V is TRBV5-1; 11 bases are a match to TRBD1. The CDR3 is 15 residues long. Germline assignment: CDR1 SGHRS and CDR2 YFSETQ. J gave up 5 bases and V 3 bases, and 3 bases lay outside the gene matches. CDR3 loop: CASSSGDRGNEKLFF. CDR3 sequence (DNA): TGCGCCAGCAGCTCAGGGGACAGGGGGAATGAAAAACTGTTTTTT.

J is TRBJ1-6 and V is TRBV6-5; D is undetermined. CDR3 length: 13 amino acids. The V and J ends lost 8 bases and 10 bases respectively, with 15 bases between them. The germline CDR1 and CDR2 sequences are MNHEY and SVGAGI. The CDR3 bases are TGTGCCAGCGGAGTGGGCGCAGAGTCACCCCTCCACTTT. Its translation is CASGVGAESPLHF.

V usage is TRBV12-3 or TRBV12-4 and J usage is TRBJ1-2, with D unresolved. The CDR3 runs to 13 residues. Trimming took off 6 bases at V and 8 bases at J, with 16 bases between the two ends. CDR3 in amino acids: CASSLVRGTGYTF. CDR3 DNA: TGTGCCAGCAGCCTAGTGCGGGGAACCGGCTACACCTTC.

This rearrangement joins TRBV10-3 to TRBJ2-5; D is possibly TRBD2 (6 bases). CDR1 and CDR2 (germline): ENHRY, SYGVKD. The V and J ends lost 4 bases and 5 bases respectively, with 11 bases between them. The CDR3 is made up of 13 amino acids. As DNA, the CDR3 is TGTGCCATCAGTGGGGGCGCGGGGGAGACCCAGTACTTC. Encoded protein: CAISGGAGETQYF.

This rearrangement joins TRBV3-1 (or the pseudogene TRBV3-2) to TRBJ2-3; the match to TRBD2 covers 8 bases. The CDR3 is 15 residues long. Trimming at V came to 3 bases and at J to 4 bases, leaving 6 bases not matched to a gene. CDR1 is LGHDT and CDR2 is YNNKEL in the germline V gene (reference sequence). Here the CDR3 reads CASSQAGGGADTQYF. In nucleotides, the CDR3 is TGTGCCAGCAGCCAGGCGGGGGGAGGCGCAGATACGCAGTATTTT.

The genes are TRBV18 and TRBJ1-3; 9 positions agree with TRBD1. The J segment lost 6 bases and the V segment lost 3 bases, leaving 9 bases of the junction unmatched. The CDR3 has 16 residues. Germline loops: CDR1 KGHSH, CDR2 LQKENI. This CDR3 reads CASSPGQGRNVNTIYF. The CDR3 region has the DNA TGTGCCAGCTCACCGGGACAGGGACGAAATGTAAACACCATATATTTT.

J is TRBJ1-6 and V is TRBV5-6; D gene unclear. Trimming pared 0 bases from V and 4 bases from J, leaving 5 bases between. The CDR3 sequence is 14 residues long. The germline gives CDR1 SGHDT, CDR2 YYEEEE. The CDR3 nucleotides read TGTGCCAGCAGCTTGGGACGGTATAATTCACCCCTCCACTTT. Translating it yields CASSLGRYNSPLHF.

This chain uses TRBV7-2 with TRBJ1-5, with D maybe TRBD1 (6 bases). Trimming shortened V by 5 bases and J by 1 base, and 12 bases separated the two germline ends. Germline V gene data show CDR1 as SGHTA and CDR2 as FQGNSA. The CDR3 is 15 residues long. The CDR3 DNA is TGTGCCAGCAGCCTTGGGGGGCAGAGCAATCAGCCCCAGCATTTT. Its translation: CASSLGGQSNQPQHF. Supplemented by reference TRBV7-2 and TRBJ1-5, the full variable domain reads GAGVSQSPSNKVTEKGKDVELRCDPISGHTALYWYRQSLGQGLEFLIYFQGNSAPDKSGLPSDRFSAERTGGSVSTLTIQRTQQEDSAVYLCASSLGGQSNQPQHFGDGTRLSIL.

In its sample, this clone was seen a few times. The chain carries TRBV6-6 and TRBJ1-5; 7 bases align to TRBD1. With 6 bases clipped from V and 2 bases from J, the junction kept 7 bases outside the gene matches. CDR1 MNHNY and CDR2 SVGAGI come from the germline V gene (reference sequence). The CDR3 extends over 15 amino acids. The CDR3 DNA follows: TGTGCCAGCAGCACGACAGGGCCGGGCAATCAGCCCCAGCATTTT. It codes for CASSTTGPGNQPQHF.

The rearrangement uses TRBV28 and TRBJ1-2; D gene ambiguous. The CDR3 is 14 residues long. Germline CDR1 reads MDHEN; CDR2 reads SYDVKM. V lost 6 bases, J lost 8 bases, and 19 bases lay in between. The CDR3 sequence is CASRRIEVVRGYTF. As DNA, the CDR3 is TGTGCCAGCAGGCGGATTGAAGTGGTGCGGGGCTACACCTTC.

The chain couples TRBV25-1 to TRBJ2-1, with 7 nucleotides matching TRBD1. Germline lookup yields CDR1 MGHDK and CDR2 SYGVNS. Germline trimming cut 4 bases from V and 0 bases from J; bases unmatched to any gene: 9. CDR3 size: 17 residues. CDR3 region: CASSVATGIPSYNEQFF. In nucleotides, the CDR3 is TGTGCCAGCAGTGTGGCGACAGGGATCCCCTCCTACAATGAGCAGTTCTTC.

The CDR3 DNA is TGTGCCAGCAGCGGACAGGTTACAGATACGCAGTATTTT. It yields the protein CASSGQVTDTQYF. V usage is TRBV7-9 and J usage is TRBJ2-3, with 7 bases fitting TRBD1. The V segment lost 5 bases and the J segment 3 bases; nucleotides outside the gene matches: 2. The CDR3 consists of 13 residues. Germline loops: CDR1 SEHNR, CDR2 FQNEAQ (reference sequence).

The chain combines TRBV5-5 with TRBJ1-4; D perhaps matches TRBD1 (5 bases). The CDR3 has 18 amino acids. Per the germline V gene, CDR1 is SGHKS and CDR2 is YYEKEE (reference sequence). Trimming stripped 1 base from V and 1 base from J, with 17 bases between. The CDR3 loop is CASSLYRDRGKTNEKLFF. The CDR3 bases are TGTGCCAGCAGCTTGTACCGGGACCGGGGGAAAACTAATGAAAAACTGTTTTTT.

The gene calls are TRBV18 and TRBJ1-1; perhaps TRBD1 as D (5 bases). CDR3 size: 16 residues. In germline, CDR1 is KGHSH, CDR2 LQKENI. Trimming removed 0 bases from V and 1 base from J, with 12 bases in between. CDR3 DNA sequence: TGTGCCAGCTCACCACCGGCAGGGCTCGGGAACACTGAAGCTTTCTTT. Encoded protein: CASSPPAGLGNTEAFF.

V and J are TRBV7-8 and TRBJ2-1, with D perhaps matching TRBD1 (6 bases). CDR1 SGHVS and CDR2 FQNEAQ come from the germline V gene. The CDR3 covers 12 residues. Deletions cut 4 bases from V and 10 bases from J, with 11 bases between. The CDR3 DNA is TGTGCCAGCAGCTATTCAGGGGTCGAGCAGTTCTTC. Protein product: CASSYSGVEQFF.

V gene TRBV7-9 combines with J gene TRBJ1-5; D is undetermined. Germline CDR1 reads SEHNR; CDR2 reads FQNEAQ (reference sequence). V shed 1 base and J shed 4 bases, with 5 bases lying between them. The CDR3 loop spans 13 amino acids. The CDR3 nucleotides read TGTGCCAGCAGCTTAGACGGGAATCAGCCCCAGCATTTT. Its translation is CASSLDGNQPQHF. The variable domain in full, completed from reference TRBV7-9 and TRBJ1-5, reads DTGVSQNPRHKITKRGQNVTFRCDPISEHNRLYWYRQTLGQGPEFLTYFQNEAQLEKSRLLSDRFSAERPKGSFSTLEIQRTEQGDSAMYLCASSLDGNQPQHFGDGTRLSIL.

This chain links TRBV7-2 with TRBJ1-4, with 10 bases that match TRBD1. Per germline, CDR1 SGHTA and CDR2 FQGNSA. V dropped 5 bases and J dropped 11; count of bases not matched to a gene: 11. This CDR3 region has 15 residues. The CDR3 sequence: CASSPAGTGVKKLFF. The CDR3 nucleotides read TGTGCCAGCAGCCCCGCGGGGACAGGGGTAAAGAAACTGTTTTTT.

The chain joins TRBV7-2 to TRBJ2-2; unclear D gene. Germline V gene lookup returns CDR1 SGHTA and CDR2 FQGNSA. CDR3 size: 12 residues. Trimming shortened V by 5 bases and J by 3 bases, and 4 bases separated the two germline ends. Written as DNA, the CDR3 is TGTGCCAGCAGCAAATACACCGGGGAGCTGTTTTTT. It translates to CASSKYTGELFF.

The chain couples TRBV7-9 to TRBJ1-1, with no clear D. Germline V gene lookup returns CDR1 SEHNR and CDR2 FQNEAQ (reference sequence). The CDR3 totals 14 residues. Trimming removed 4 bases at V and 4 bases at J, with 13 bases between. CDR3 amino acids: CASSYQGLSTEAFF. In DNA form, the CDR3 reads TGTGCCAGCAGCTACCAAGGACTATCCACTGAAGCTTTCTTT.

CDR3: CASSSQDTTQRVSSYEQYF. CDR3 in DNA: TGTGCCAGCAGCTCCCAGGATACGACCCAGCGGGTAAGCTCCTACGAGCAGTACTTC. The chain uses TRBV7-3 and TRBJ2-7, with a tentative D call TRBD2 (6 bases). This CDR3 has 19 residues. V was trimmed by 4 bases and J by 0 bases, leaving 25 bases between them. Germline assignment: CDR1 SGHTA and CDR2 FQGTGA. The whole variable domain, remainder taken from reference TRBV7-3 and TRBJ2-7, is GAGVSQTPSNKVTEKGKYVELRCDPISGHTALYWYRQSLGQGPEFLIYFQGTGAADDSGLPNDRFFAVRPEGSVSTLKIQRTERGDSAVYLCASSSQDTTQRVSSYEQYFGPGTRLTVT.

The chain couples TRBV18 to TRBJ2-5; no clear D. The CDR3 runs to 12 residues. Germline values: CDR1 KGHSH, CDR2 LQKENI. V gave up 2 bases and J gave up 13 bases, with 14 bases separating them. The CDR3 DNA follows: TGTGCCAGCTCACCAGTTGGTAGTAGTTGGTACTTC. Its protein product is CASSPVGSSWYF.

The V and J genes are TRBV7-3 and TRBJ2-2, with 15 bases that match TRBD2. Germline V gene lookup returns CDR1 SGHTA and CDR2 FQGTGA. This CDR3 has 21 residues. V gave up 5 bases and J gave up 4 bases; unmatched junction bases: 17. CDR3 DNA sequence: TGTGCCAGCAGCGCAAAACCTGGACTAGCGGGAGGGCCTGTCGGCACCGGGGAGCTGTTTTTT. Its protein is CASSAKPGLAGGPVGTGELFF. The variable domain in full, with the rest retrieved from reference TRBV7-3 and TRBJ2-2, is GAGVSQTPSNKVTEKGKYVELRCDPISGHTALYWYRQSLGQGPEFLIYFQGTGAADDSGLPNDRFFAVRPEGSVSTLKIQRTERGDSAVYLCASSAKPGLAGGPVGTGELFFGEGSRLTVL.

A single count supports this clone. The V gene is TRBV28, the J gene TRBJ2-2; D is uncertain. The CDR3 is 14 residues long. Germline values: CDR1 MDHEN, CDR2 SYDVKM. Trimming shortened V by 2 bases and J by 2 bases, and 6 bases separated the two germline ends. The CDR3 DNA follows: TGTGCCAGCAGTTTAGCGGTCAACACCGGGGAGCTGTTTTTT. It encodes CASSLAVNTGELFF.